This T cell receptor (beta chain) derives from a study of graft-versus-host responses after intestinal transplantation. The CDR3 runs to 13 residues. V was pared by 1 base and J by 4 bases, with 0 bases of the junction left unmatched. Germline CDR1 and CDR2: KGHSH and LQKENI. Of note for this clone: Its specificity is unknown.

The assay was immunoSEQ multiplex PCR, and TCRdb's table has in-frame clones only and misses some. In the table there are roughly 110,000 clones, 87% of which are singletons. This clonotype was obtained from a human donor who was the organ donor for an intestinal transplant. The chain joins TRBV18 to TRBJ1-1; TRBD1 matches 7 bases. The starting material was unstimulated CD4+ T cells sorted from spleen or lymph node cells, obtained before transplant. CDR3 residues: CASSPQGATEAFF. Written as DNA, the CDR3 is TGTGCCAGCTCACCACAGGGGGCCACTGAAGCTTTCTTT.